A single T cell receptor (beta chain) is shown here with its context. Its target is unknown. This record belongs to a study of cytomegalovirus exposure and HLA in healthy donors. Findings and caveats of the study: Many donors shared some public TCRs, even though most TCR sequences were rare.

The ends were cut back, 5 bases at V and 3 bases at J, with 17 bases in the middle. The CDR3 sequence is 15 residues long. Germline V gene sequence: CDR1 MNHEY, CDR2 SMNVEV (reference sequence). In the PCR, 60 Vbeta and 13 Jbeta primers were used. In the study's own analysis: As a later analysis found, there were approximately 80 million unique TCR beta chains, of which 8.5 million to 14 million were shared. The assay was immunoSEQ multiplex PCR, and TCRdb's table has in-frame clones only and misses some. V and J calls plus clone size are reproduced from that table; the DNA served to infer D and trimming. The data contain 90,000 to 120,000 clones, around two thirds of them singletons.

The rearrangement uses TRBV27 and TRBJ2-7; possibly TRBD1 for D (6 bases). The source is a woman aged 40 to 55 in good health and CMV-seropositive. The sequenced sample consisted of PBMCs. As DNA, the CDR3 is TGTGCCAGCAGTCTCTCCTCAGGGGCCAGCTACGAGCAGTACTTC. It translates to CASSLSSGASYEQYF.